A selection of T cell receptor beta chains follows, all from one sample in a study of blood T cell repertoires in COVID-19. Only in-frame clones appear in the TCRdb table, and some are missing; sequencing was by immunoSEQ multiplex PCR. The sample yields 70,000 to 90,000 clones, about 82% seen once. Material: peripheral blood. The receptors were sampled from a woman aged 55-70 years with acute or convalescent COVID-19. CDR3s include the opening cysteine and the closing phenylalanine or tryptophan. The D gene is left open where the match is weak. For some rows the clone size is stated as once, few or many, or as a class when expanded; others skip it.

>TRBJ2-5|TRBV27|15|TRBD1|once
TGTGCCAGCAGTCCTTGGACAGGGGGGAGGGAGACCCAGTACTTC
CASSPWTGGRETQYF
>TRBJ2-3|TRBV29-1|13|TRBD1|-
TGCAGCGAACGGACAGGGGGGACAGATACGCAGTATTTT
CSERTGGTDTQYF
>TRBJ1-6|TRBV5-1|13|-|-
TGCGCCAGCAGCAGGGAGGAGGATTCACCCCTCCACTTT
CASSREEDSPLHF
>TRBJ1-1|TRBV30|15|-|few
TGTGCCTGGAGTCCAGGACACTCAAGTAACACTGAAGCTTTCTTT
CAWSPGHSSNTEAFF
>TRBJ1-1|TRBV5-6|16|-|-
TGTGCCAGCAGCTTGGTAGGGCAGGGAAGGAGCACTGAAGCTTTCTTT
CASSLVGQGRSTEAFF
>TRBJ1-1|TRBV6-5|12|-|-
TGTGCCAGTTGGGGGGGCAGGGCTGAAGCTTTCTTT
CASWGGRAEAFF
>TRBJ2-3|TRBV29-1|15|TRBD2|-
TGCAGCTCGAGTCGGGGGGGCCAATCCACAGATACGCAGTATTTT
CSSSRGGQSTDTQYF
>TRBJ2-5|TRBV5-1|17|TRBD1|-
TGCGCCAGCAGCTTGTCCCCGGGACAGGGCTTCCAAGAGACCCAGTACTTC
CASSLSPGQGFQETQYF
>TRBJ2-1|TRBV10-2|13|-|once
TGCGCCAGCAGTGGAGACAGATACAATGAGCAGTTCTTC
CASSGDRYNEQFF
>TRBJ1-4|TRBV3-1/TRBV3-2|12|-|-
TGTGCCAGCAGCCTCAAAGGGGAGGTTCGGCATTTT
CASSLKGEVRHF
>TRBJ1-2|TRBV4-1|15|-|-
TGCGCCAGCAGCCAGGAAACAGGGTTTGGCTATGGCTACACCTTC
CASSQETGFGYGYTF
>TRBJ1-1|TRBV19|14|-|once
TGTGCCAGTAAGACAGCCAGGGGGAACACTGAAGCTTTCTTT
CASKTARGNTEAFF
>TRBJ1-5|TRBV29-1|13|-|-
TGCAGCGTTGAGTTTCGGGGAAATCAGCCCCAGCATTTT
CSVEFRGNQPQHF
>TRBJ1-2|TRBV7-2|12|-|-
TGTGCCAGCAGCGAGATCCAGGGGGGCTACACCTTC
CASSEIQGGYTF
>TRBJ2-1|TRBV29-1|11|-|once
TGCAGCGTTGAAAGGGGAAATGAGCAGTTCTTC
CSVERGNEQFF
>TRBJ2-4|TRBV10-3|17|TRBD2|-
TGTGCCATCAGTGAAACTAGCGGGGGGACCTCCAAAAACATTCAGTACTTC
CAISETSGGTSKNIQYF
>TRBJ1-1|TRBV27|15|-|-
TGTGCCAGCAGTTTATCTGGTCGGGGGAACACTGAAGCTTTCTTT
CASSLSGRGNTEAFF
>TRBJ2-1|TRBV2|15|TRBD1|few
TGTGCCAGCAGTACCGGGACAGGGCTATACAATGAGCAGTTCTTC
CASSTGTGLYNEQFF
>TRBJ2-3|TRBV6-4|15|-|-
TGTGCCAGCAGTGACCGGGGGACTCCCACAGATACGCAGTATTTT
CASSDRGTPTDTQYF
>TRBJ1-5|TRBV7-3|13|-|-
TGTGCCAGCAGCTTAACCAGAAATCAGCCCCAGCATTTT
CASSLTRNQPQHF
>TRBJ1-1|TRBV19|14|-|-
TGTGCCAGTAGCCCCACCGGGGTTGGTACTGAAGCTTTCTTT
CASSPTGVGTEAFF
>TRBJ1-1|TRBV15|14|-|-
TGTGCCACCAGCAGAGACAGGGGGAACACTGAAGCTTTCTTT
CATSRDRGNTEAFF
>TRBJ1-1|TRBV23-1|21|-|few
TGCGCCAGCAGTCAAAATTCGGACATACCCACGTTGGGGCTAATGAACACTGAAGCTTTCTTT
CASSQNSDIPTLGLMNTEAFF
>TRBJ2-5|TRBV18|15|-|once
TGTGCCAGCTCACCGGCCCCAGGGCTGGGGGAGACCCAGTACTTC
CASSPAPGLGETQYF
>TRBJ1-1|TRBV6-5|13|-|once
TGTGCCAGCAGTTACTCGAAGAGGACTCACGCTTTCTTT
CASSYSKRTHAFF
>TRBJ2-3|TRBV24-1|16|-|-
TGTGCCACCAGTGACACAGGGTCATCGCATACAGATACGCAGTATTTT
CATSDTGSSHTDTQYF
>TRBJ1-1|TRBV25-1|14|-|few
TGTGCCACCTCGCGGGGGGGGATTGACACTGAAGCTTTCTTT
CATSRGGIDTEAFF
>TRBJ1-1|TRBV28|15|TRBD1|-
TGTGCCAGCAGTTTATTCCCAGGGGGGAACACTGAAGCTTTCTTT
CASSLFPGGNTEAFF
>TRBJ2-7|TRBV29-1|14|-|-
TGCAGCGTTGAAGATCTGGCCCACCGGGAAGTATTGTACTTC
CSVEDLAHREVLYF
>TRBJ2-3|TRBV9|16|TRBD2|-
TGTGCCAGCAGCGTTCTTAGCGGGGCTGGCACAGATACGCAGTATTTT
CASSVLSGAGTDTQYF
>TRBJ2-3|TRBV6-5|16|TRBD2|-
TGTGCCAGCAGTTACTCTGCCAGCGGGGTAGCTGATACGCAGTATTTT
CASSYSASGVADTQYF
>TRBJ2-3|TRBV6-1|16|TRBD1|-
TGTGCCAGCAGTGAATATGGGACAGGACGACCAGATACGCAGTATTTT
CASSEYGTGRPDTQYF
>TRBJ2-5|TRBV7-8|14|-|-
TGTGCCAGCAGCGACCCAACAGGGTGGGAGACCCAGTACTTC
CASSDPTGWETQYF
>TRBJ2-5|TRBV2|12|TRBD1|-
TGTGCCAGCAGAGACAGGGGAGAGACCCAGTACTTC
CASRDRGETQYF
>TRBJ1-5|TRBV2|14|-|-
TGTGCCAGCAGTGATACAGGGCGGAATCAGCCCCAGCATTTT
CASSDTGRNQPQHF
>TRBJ2-3|TRBV6-6|16|TRBD1|-
TGTGCCAGCAGTTACCCGGACAGGAATGCAGGAGATACGCAGTATTTT
CASSYPDRNAGDTQYF
>TRBJ1-1|TRBV28|15|-|once
TGTGCCAGCAGTTTATCGCACAGCTTGAACACTGAAGCTTTCTTT
CASSLSHSLNTEAFF
>TRBJ2-7|TRBV3-1/TRBV3-2|17|TRBD2|-
TGTGCCAGCAGCCAAGGTCCTAGCGGGGGGGCCTACTACGAGCAGTACTTC
CASSQGPSGGAYYEQYF
>TRBJ1-1|TRBV14|14|-|-
TGTGCCAGCAGCCAATTTGATCAGGGTACCCCAGCTTTCTTT
CASSQFDQGTPAFF
>TRBJ1-1|TRBV27|15|-|-
TGTGCCAGCAGTCCGACAAGAGGGGGGGGAACTGAAGCTTTCTTT
CASSPTRGGGTEAFF
>TRBJ1-2|TRBV2|13|TRBD1|-
TGTGCCAGCAGCGAAGACAGGGAGGGTGGCTACACCTTC
CASSEDREGGYTF
>TRBJ1-3|TRBV20-1|11|TRBD1|-
TGCAGTGCTTGTAGGACAGGCGCCTGTAGTTTT
CSACRTGACSF
>TRBJ1-2|TRBV7-8|20|TRBD1|few
TGTGCCAGCAGCCGACGTCTCGGGGTTAAAGGACAGGGCGAAGACTATGGCTACACCTTC
CASSRRLGVKGQGEDYGYTF
>TRBJ1-5|TRBV6-5|14|-|-
TGTGCCAGCACCCCCCGGGGAGGCGAAGAGCCCCAGCATTTT
CASTPRGGEEPQHF
>TRBJ1-2|TRBV6-5|14|TRBD1|-
TGTGCCAGCAGTTACGGGGGACAGGGGGCGGGCTACACCTTC
CASSYGGQGAGYTF